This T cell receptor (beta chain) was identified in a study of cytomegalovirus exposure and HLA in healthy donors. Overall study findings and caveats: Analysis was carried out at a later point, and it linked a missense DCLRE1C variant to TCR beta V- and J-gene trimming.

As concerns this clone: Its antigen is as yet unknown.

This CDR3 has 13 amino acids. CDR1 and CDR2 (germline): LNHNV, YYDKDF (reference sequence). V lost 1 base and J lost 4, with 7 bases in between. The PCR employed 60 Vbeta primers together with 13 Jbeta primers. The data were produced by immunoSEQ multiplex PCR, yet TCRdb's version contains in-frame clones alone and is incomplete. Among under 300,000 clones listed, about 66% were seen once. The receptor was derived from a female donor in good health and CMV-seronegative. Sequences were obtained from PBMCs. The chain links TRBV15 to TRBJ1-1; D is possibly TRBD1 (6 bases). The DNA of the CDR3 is TGTGCCACCAGCAGAGCAGGGGTCACTGAAGCTTTCTTT. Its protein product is CATSRAGVTEAFF.